Described below is a single T cell receptor (beta chain) sequence and its context. The target of this receptor is not known. No base-level quality is on record; no much larger clone is a single base apart. Library generation was performed with 5' RACE. Instrument on record: Illumina HiSeq 2500. The second PCR ran for roughly 7 to 11 cycles and used a J-beta primer mix along with a sample-barcoded 5' primer. Each TCR beta cDNA molecule received a unique molecular identifier from a template-switch 5' adaptor carrying 12 random nucleotides. Each sample yielded at least 2.5 million CDR3-containing paired-end reads. First-strand cDNA synthesis was performed from all RNA using the Mint cDNA synthesis kit, with priming by a TRBC-specific oligonucleotide. Following uracil-DNA glycosylase treatment, a first 18-cycle PCR with universal primers M1SS and BC2_uni_R was performed on all cDNA. The study's processing was this. For normalization, 1 million high-quality reads, each with a distinct molecular identifier, were randomly selected from each sample. Instead of being binned into consensus sequences, reads with shared molecular identifiers were discarded. CDR3 identification, clonotype clustering and error correction used MiTCR with a Q25 quality threshold and the strictest error-elimination algorithm. A nonparametric unseen species model with Euler transformation was used to estimate lower-bound total TCR beta diversity. TCRdb applied fastp at Q25 and MiXCR to the public reads, then kept only in-frame beta chains. CDR3 protein duplicates are merged, each entry listing the most common genes and DNA. The V and J calls and clone size are TCRdb's, not the authors'. For this sample the table gives 700,000 or so distinct CDR3 sequences, of which roughly 41% were detected only once. The ten top clones hold approximately 31% of the sample.

This sample was included in a study of blood T cells in healthy people across ages (dated by TCRdb to between 2015 and 2017). In the study overall: In model experiments, roughly one uniquely barcoded TCR beta cDNA molecule per two T cells was captured by template switching. To track age-related changes in TCR beta repertoire diversity, the study relied on deep sequencing normalized with unique cDNA molecular identifiers. Donors were grouped into four age groups: young (average about 15 years), middle-aged (over 35), aged (roughly 62) and long-lived (just over 80). Donors of different ages were randomly distributed across sequencing lanes to avoid experimental bias. The study analyzed two additional independent replicas of 1 million unique cDNA reads from the same blood draw for two donors, one aged 18 to 30 and one aged 80 or older. Beyond this particular receptor, the publication reports: Because donor CMV infection status was unknown, age-related changes in expanded clonotypes were potentially confounded. Observed TCR beta diversity per million T cells fell roughly linearly with age, and a significant reduction was already apparent by age around 40. Compared with the aged group, the long-lived group had more naive CD4+ T cells, fewer expanded clones and increased TCR diversity, suggesting age selection. Estimates of total diversity based on one million sequenced T cells were considered lower bounds and underestimates. There was a strong correlation between observed TCR beta diversity and the percentage of naive T cells measured by flow cytometry. Because profiling used bulk unsorted PBMCs, naive and antigen-experienced compartments could not be compared conclusively.

Systemically healthy Caucasian individuals from Russia, about 38 in total and aged about 6 to 100 years, were included as donors. Each donor gave roughly 9 milliliters of peripheral blood, drawn into EDTA-treated Vacutainer tubes. Ficoll-Paque density-gradient centrifugation was used to isolate PBMCs, with at least 7 million per sample. Trizol reagent was used to extract total RNA from the PBMCs, yielding at least 5 micrograms per sample. For every donor, flow cytometry on a PBMC aliquot measured the percentage of naive CD45RAhigh/CD27high T cells. Sequences MRHNA (CDR1) and SNTAGT (CDR2) are obtained from the germline V gene. Reading from cysteine to phenylalanine, the CDR3 counts 18 amino acids. CDR3 DNA only is kept here, 54 bases in frame from base 1. Trimming leaves V shorter by 0 bases and J shorter by 0 bases, with the junction holding 5 bases beyond the gene matches.

What was sequenced was blood. The receptor chain draws on TRBV6-4 and TRBJ2-1, with 10 central nucleotides matching TRBD2. The receptor was derived from a man at least 80 years old in good health. Here is the DNA: TGTGCCAGCAGTGACTCGGATAGCGGGGGGAGCTCCTACAATGAGCAGTTCTTC. Its translation is CASSDSDSGGSSYNEQFF.